This T cell receptor (beta chain) was recorded in a study of regulatory T cells in long-lasting Graves disease. Points from the study as a whole: Favored gene segments in persistent disease were TRBV28, TRBJ1-2 and TRBJ2-5.

This CDR3 has 19 residues. V dropped 6 bases and J dropped 1; count of bases not matched to a gene: 7. Specified time point: newly diagnosed GD, antithyroid drugs for less than 3 months. The authors made the TCR library using RNA they extracted from PBMCs. Building of the TCR beta libraries involved iRepertoire HTBI primers and Arm-PCR of CDR3 regions. TCRdb re-called the multiplex PCR reads through MiXCR, storing one row per CDR3 protein. The sample lists around 500,000 distinct CDR3 sequences; around 11% were seen once. Regarding this clonotype: Its antigen is undetermined.

These records were also assigned to another study, of T cells in Graves' hyperthyroidism and ophthalmopathy. This second study says: Stable hyperthyroidism and ophthalmopathy were separated using 13 V-J signatures.

The source is a woman under 40 with Graves disease. This sample comprised peripheral blood mononuclear cells (PBMCs), obtained at new diagnosis, from a patient treated with antithyroid drugs. The chain couples TRBV12-3 or TRBV12-4 to TRBJ2-6; TRBD2 aligns across 15 bases. CDR3 amino acids: CASRPGLAGGRSGANVLTF. Here the CDR3 DNA reads TGTGCCAGCAGACCCGGACTAGCGGGAGGGCGGTCTGGGGCCAACGTCCTGACTTTC.